This T cell receptor (beta chain) was identified in a study of T cell changes during pregnancy in multiple sclerosis. The germline gives CDR1 SGHNT, CDR2 YENEEA. V was cut by 5 bases and J by 0 bases, with 2 bases left in between. This CDR3 has 12 residues. Repertoires were generated with immunoSEQ multiplex PCR, while TCRdb's copy carries only in-frame clones and drops some. This sample has tens of thousands of clones, with 80% to 90% found just once. This rearrangement joins TRBV11-3 to TRBJ2-1; no firm D call. The source was CD4+ T cells from peripheral blood mononuclear cells, collected in the third trimester of pregnancy. This TCR was sampled from a female donor with multiple sclerosis, enrolled in a pregnancy study. For the CDR3, the DNA is TGTGCCAGCAGCCTCTCCTACAATGAGCAGTTCTTC. Amino acids: CASSLSYNEQFF.